The 2 T cell receptor beta chains below all came from one sample that was sequenced in a study of cytomegalovirus exposure and HLA in healthy donors. Use of 60 Vbeta and 13 Jbeta primers characterized the PCR. Generated by immunoSEQ multiplex PCR, the TCRdb table keeps only in-frame clones and is missing some. The sample has 110,000 to 150,000 clones; less than 90% are singletons. Sequencing used PBMCs. The receptor set was obtained from a boy aged 2 to 9 in good health and CMV-seronegative.

V usage is TRBV7-6 and J usage is TRBJ2-2; TRBD1 aligns across 8 bases. The V segment lost 3 bases and the J segment 7 bases; nucleotides outside the gene matches: 19. The germline gives CDR1 SGHVS, CDR2 FNYEAQ. The CDR3 covers 19 residues. CDR3 sequence reads: CASSFPRYNSPTGDGELFF. CDR3 DNA: TGTGCCAGCAGCTTTCCCCGATACAATTCGCCGACAGGGGACGGGGAGCTGTTTTTT. Supplemented by reference TRBV7-6 and TRBJ2-2, the full variable domain reads GAGVSQSPRYKVTKRGQDVALRCDPISGHVSLYWYRQALGQGPEFLTYFNYEAQQDKSGLPNDRFSAERPEGSISTLTIQRTEQRDSAMYRCASSFPRYNSPTGDGELFFGEGSRLTVL.

This sequence joins TRBV25-1 and TRBJ2-7; D gene unclear. Germline V CDR1 and CDR2: MGHDK, SYGVNS. The V and J ends lost 5 bases and 0 bases respectively, with 17 bases between them. This CDR3 has 16 residues. CDR3 protein: CASSHGTDIISYEQYF. CDR3 nucleotide sequence: TGTGCCAGCAGTCATGGAACAGACATTATCTCCTACGAGCAGTACTTC.